There are a few counts of the clone carrying this T cell receptor beta chain. This sample was taken from a study of human T cells and chemical hapten exposure. Study at large: Largely, small differences in pooled library volume made per-sample TCR yields vary.

Time point of the sample: patch test 2, 6 weeks after DPC sensitization. The treatment was: therapeutic diphenylcyclopropenone sensitization with weekly scalp DPC. It was unfractionated whole blood from which total RNA was extracted. This CDR3 spans 13 amino acids. The ends were cut back, 2 bases at V and 4 bases at J, with 9 bases in the middle. The germline V gene encodes CDR1 LNHDA and CDR2 SQIVND (reference sequence). In TCRdb, the RACE reads were re-called with MiXCR into one record per CDR3 protein. The sample lists 35,000 to 50,000 distinct CDR3 sequences, around a tenth seen once, with roughly 13% in the top ten.

The chain is built from TRBV19 and TRBJ2-7; no clear D gene. Sequencing was performed on whole blood, taken in connection with sensitization to the hapten diphenylcyclopropenone (DPC). This receptor was identified in a woman younger than 45 with alopecia areata. Some clones in this sample may be carry-over from other donors' samples. Here the CDR3 DNA reads TGTGCCAGTAGTATAACGGTGCGTTACGAGCAGTACTTC. Translation: CASSITVRYEQYF.